This T cell receptor (beta chain) was sequenced for a study of blood T cell repertoires in COVID-19. About this clone itself: The junction departs from the called germline gene at one end, perhaps through a read error. This specimen includes other DNA sequences encoding the same CDR3.

The repertoire was sequenced with immunoSEQ multiplex PCR; TCRdb's copy has only in-frame clones and lacks some. The sample yields roughly 140,000 clones, around nine tenths seen once. Germline V gene data show CDR1 as SGHRS and CDR2 as YFSETQ. The CDR3 runs to 17 residues. The source is a human donor in a cohort sampled during active COVID-19. The V gene is TRBV5-1, the J gene TRBJ2-1; 9 bases are a match to TRBD2. Material for sequencing was peripheral blood. The CDR3 spells CASSSSGGGRVYNEQFF. CDR3 DNA sequence: TGTGCCAGCAGCTCTTCTGGCGGCGGGAGGGTATACAATGAGCAGTTCTTC.